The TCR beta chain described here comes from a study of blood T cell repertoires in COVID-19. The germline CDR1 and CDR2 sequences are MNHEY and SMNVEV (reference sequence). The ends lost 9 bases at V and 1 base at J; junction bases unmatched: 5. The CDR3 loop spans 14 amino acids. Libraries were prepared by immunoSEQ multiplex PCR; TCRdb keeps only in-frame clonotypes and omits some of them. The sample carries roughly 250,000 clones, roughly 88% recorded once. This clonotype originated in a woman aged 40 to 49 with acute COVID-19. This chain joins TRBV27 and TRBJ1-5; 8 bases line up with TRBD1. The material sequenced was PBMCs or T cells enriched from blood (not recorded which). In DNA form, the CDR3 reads TGTGCCAGTCGGGGACAGGCCAGCAATCAGCCCCAGCATTTT. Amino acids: CASRGQASNQPQHF.